The entry below describes one T cell receptor beta chain. Its antigen is unidentified. In the PCR, 60 Vbeta and 13 Jbeta primers were used. The data were produced by immunoSEQ multiplex PCR, yet TCRdb's version contains in-frame clones alone and is incomplete. The sample yields approximately 150,000 clones, about 80% seen once. Germline V gives CDR1 MNHEY, CDR2 SMNVEV (reference sequence). This CDR3 is built from 15 residues. The ends lost 7 bases at V and 6 bases at J; junction bases unmatched: 13. This record comes from a study of cytomegalovirus exposure and HLA in healthy donors. The study, taken as a whole, reports: 150 or so TCR beta chains were listed as cytomegalovirus-associated.

The chain joins TRBV27 to TRBJ2-5; 8 nucleotides match TRBD2. This TCR was recovered from a man aged 30 to 45 in good health and CMV-seropositive. The sample was PBMCs. CDR3 sequence: CASTPGGGGRKTQYF. The CDR3 DNA follows: TGTGCCAGCACGCCCGGGGGCGGGGGGCGTAAGACCCAGTACTTC.